This T cell receptor beta chain appears in the sequencing data of a study of regulatory T cells in long-lasting Graves disease. Time point of the sample: newly diagnosed GD, antithyroid drugs for less than 3 months. PBMC RNA was the source of the TCR library. CDR1 and CDR2 from the germline V gene are DFQATT and SNEGSKA (reference sequence). The CDR3 is 15 residues long. Construction of the TCR beta libraries employed iRepertoire HTBI primers in conjunction with Arm-PCR of CDR3 regions. TCRdb fed the multiplex PCR reads into MiXCR, producing one record per CDR3 protein. The table shows about 370,000 distinct CDR3 sequences, with less than 20% occurring only once.

The chain recombines TRBV20-1 with TRBJ2-3, with a weak D call TRBD1 (5 bases). The J call may not be correct, given that the DNA end is closer to TRBJ1-5. The sample was peripheral blood mononuclear cells (PBMCs), taken at new diagnosis, from a patient treated with antithyroid drugs. The TCR comes from a female donor with Graves disease. CDR3 bases: TGCAGTGCCCCGGGACTAGCGGGTGGCACAGATACGCAGCATTTT. Its protein is CSAPGLAGGTDTQHF.